These 7 T cell receptor beta chains originate from one sample sequenced in a study of beta chain features in type 1 diabetes. Investigators reverse transcribed all isolated RNA, so they sequenced expressed TCRB transcripts. The method was immunoSEQ multiplex PCR; TCRdb's version includes in-frame clones alone and lacks a portion of them. The table lists 250,000 to 300,000 clones, 24% of them singletons. General study points: Shorter TCRB CDR3s, moderately but significantly so, marked every one of the four CD4+ subsets in Type 1 diabetes patients.

No antigen has been assigned to these receptors. The sequenced sample was naive CD4+ T cells from blood. Receptors were obtained from a woman aged 25-40 years with type 1 diabetes.

The chain couples TRBV21-1 to TRBJ2-1; the D segment call TRBD2 is taken from the table without a DNA check. TRBV21-1 constitutes a pseudogene. The CDR3 spans 12 residues. Here the CDR3 reads CASTTRGGEQFF. CDR3 bases: TGTGCCAGCACCACTCGGGGTGGTGAGCAGTTCTTC.

The chain combines TRBV15 with TRBJ2-3, with TRBD1 identical over 7 bases. Germline assignment: CDR1 LNHNV and CDR2 YYDKDF (reference sequence). This CDR3 has 16 residues. V lost 3 bases to trimming and J lost 2 bases; unmatched junction nucleotides: 8. CDR3 nucleotide sequence: TGTGCCACCAGCAGGTCCCGGGACAGCTCCACAGATACGCAGTATTTT. Protein: CATSRSRDSSTDTQYF.

This clone was detected a few times. The genes are TRBV30 and TRBJ1-3; unclear D gene. Germline V gives CDR1 GTSNPN, CDR2 SVGIG (reference sequence). Trimming pared 0 bases from V and 0 bases from J, leaving 6 bases between. The CDR3 extends over 14 amino acids. In DNA, the CDR3 is TGTGCCTGGAGTGTCGTTAGCTCTGGAAACACCATATATTTT. This sequence encodes CAWSVVSSGNTIYF.

This clone was recorded a few times. CDR3 residues: CSAATSLRYEQFF. CDR3 nucleotide sequence: TGCAGCGCAGCGACCAGCCTAAGGTATGAGCAGTTCTTC. The chain joins TRBV29-1 to TRBJ2-1; D is unclear. Germline lookup yields CDR1 SQVTM and CDR2 ANQGSEA. This CDR3 region has 13 residues. The germline V and J ends were trimmed by 7 bases and 8 bases, with 18 bases remaining between them.

This chain links TRBV2 with TRBJ2-1; 8 bases line up with TRBD1. The length of the CDR3 is 15 residues. V dropped 3 bases and J dropped 5; count of bases not matched to a gene: 6. Germline-derived CDR1 and CDR2 are SNHLY and FYNNEI. The CDR3 coding sequence is TGTGCCAGCAGTGACGACAGGGGCGGGGACAATGAGCAGTTCTTC. This codes for CASSDDRGGDNEQFF.

The chain is built from TRBV29-1 and TRBJ2-6; a weak D match, TRBD1 (6 bases). V lost 3 bases and J 1 base, leaving 7 bases between the germline ends. This CDR3 spans 14 amino acids. Germline V lookup: CDR1 SQVTM, CDR2 ANQGSEA. CDR3 nucleotides: TGCAGCGTTGACAGGGGTTCTGGGGCCAACGTCCTGACTTTC. Protein product: CSVDRGSGANVLTF. Looking up the rest from reference TRBV29-1 and TRBJ2-6 gives the full variable domain: SAVISQKPSRDICQRGTSLTIQCQVDSQVTMMFWYRQQPGQSLTLIATANQGSEATYESGFVIDKFPISRPNLTFSTLTVSNMSPEDSSIYLCSVDRGSGANVLTFGAGSRLTVL.

V usage is TRBV4-2 and J usage is TRBJ1-1; TRBD1 aligns across 7 bases. The germline CDR1 and CDR2 sequences are LGHNA and YNFKEQ. The CDR3 spans 15 residues. Trimming removed 1 base from V and 0 bases from J; junction bases left unmatched: 2. The CDR3: CASSQVGGMNTEAFF. CDR3 nucleotides: TGTGCCAGCAGCCAAGTAGGGGGCATGAACACTGAAGCTTTCTTT.